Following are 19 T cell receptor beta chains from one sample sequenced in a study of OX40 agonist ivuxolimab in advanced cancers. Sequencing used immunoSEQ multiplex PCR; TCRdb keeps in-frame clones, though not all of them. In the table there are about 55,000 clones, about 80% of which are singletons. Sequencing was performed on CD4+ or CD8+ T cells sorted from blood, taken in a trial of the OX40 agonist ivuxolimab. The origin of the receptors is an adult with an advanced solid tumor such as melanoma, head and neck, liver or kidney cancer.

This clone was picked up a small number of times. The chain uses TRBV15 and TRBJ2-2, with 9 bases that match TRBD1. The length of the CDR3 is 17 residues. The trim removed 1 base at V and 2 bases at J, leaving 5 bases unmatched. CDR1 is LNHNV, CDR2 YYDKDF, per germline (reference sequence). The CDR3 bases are TGTGCCACCAGCAGAGGAGGCACAGGGGGCAACACCGGGGAGCTGTTTTTT. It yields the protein CATSRGGTGGNTGELFF.

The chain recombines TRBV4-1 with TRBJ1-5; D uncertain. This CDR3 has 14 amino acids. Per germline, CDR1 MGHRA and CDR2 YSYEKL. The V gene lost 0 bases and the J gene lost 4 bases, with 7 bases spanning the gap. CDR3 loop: CASSQDWGNQPQHF. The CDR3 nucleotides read TGCGCCAGCAGCCAAGATTGGGGTAATCAGCCCCAGCATTTT.

CDR3 in DNA: TGTGCTAGTGGTCCCGCAGGGGGTGGGGAAGCTTTCTTT. Translation: CASGPAGGGEAFF. This chain joins TRBV12-5 and TRBJ1-1, with 7 nucleotides matching TRBD1. The CDR3 consists of 13 residues. The ends lost 5 bases at V and 8 bases at J; junction bases unmatched: 8. Germline CDR1 reads LGHNT; CDR2 reads FRNRAP.

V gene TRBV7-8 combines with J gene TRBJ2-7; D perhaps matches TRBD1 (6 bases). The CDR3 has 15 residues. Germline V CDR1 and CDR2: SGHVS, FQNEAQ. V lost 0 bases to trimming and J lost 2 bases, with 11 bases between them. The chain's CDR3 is CASSLARDTTYEQYF. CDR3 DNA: TGTGCCAGCAGCTTAGCTCGGGACACAACCTACGAGCAGTACTTC. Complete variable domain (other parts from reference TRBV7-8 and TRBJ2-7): GAGVSQSPRYKVAKRGQDVALRCDPISGHVSLFWYQQALGQGPEFLTYFQNEAQLDKSGLPSDRFFAERPEGSVSTLKIQRTQQEDSAVYLCASSLARDTTYEQYFGPGTRLTVT.

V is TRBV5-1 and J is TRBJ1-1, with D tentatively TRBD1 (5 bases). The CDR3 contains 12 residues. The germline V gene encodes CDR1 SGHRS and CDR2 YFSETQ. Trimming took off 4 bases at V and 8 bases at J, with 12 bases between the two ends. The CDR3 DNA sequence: TGCGCCAGCAGCGTCTCAGGGTTGGAAGCTTTCTTT. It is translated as CASSVSGLEAFF.

The CDR3 sequence: CASSFLSQGRNTEAFF. Here the CDR3 DNA reads TGTGCCAGCAGTTTCCTTTCTCAGGGGCGGAACACTGAAGCTTTCTTT. The chain employs TRBV27 and TRBJ1-1, with D possibly TRBD1 on 6 matching bases. CDR3 length: 16 amino acids. CDR1 is MNHEY, CDR2 SMNVEV, per germline (reference sequence). Trimming pared 3 bases from V and 1 base from J, leaving 15 bases between.

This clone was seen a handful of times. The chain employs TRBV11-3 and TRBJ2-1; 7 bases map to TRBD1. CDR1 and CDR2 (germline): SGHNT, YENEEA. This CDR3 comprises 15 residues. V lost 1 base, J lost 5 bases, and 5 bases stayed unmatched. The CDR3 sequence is CASSLGDSINNEQFF. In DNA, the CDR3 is TGTGCCAGCAGCTTAGGGGACAGTATAAACAATGAGCAGTTCTTC. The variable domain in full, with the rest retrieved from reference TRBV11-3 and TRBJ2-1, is EAGVVQSPRYKIIEKKQPVAFWCNPISGHNTLYWYLQNLGQGPELLIRYENEEAVDDSQLPKDRFSAERLKGVDSTLKIQPAELGDSAVYLCASSLGDSINNEQFFGPGTRLTVL.

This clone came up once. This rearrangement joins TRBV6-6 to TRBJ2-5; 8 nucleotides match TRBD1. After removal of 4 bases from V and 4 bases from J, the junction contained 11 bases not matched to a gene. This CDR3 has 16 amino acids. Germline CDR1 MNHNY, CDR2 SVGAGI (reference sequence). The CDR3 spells CASSSNSAGGRETQYF. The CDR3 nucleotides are TGTGCCAGCAGTTCCAACTCTGCAGGGGGCAGAGAGACCCAGTACTTC.

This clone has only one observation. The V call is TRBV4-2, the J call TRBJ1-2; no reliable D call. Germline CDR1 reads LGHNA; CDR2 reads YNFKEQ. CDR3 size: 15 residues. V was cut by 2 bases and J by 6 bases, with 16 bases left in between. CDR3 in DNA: TGTGCCAGCAGCCAACCGGGTCCAACCGGCAATGGCTACACCTTC. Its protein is CASSQPGPTGNGYTF.

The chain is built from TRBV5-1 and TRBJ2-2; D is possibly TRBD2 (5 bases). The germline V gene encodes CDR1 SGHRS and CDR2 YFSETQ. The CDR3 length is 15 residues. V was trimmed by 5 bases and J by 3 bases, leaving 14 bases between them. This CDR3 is CASRVRERYTGELFF. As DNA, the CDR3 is TGCGCCAGCAGAGTTCGGGAAAGGTACACCGGGGAGCTGTTTTTT.

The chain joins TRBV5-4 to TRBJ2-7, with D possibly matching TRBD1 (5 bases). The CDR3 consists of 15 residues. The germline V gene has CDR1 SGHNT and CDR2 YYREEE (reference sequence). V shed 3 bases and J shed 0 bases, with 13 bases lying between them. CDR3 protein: CASSSEYRSSYEQYF. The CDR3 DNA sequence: TGTGCCAGCAGCTCGGAATACAGGTCCTCCTACGAGCAGTACTTC. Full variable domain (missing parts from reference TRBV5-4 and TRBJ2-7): ETGVTQSPTHLIKTRGQQVTLRCSSQSGHNTVSWYQQALGQGPQFIFQYYREEENGRGNFPPRFSGLQFPNYSSELNVNALELDDSALYLCASSSEYRSSYEQYFGPGTRLTVT.

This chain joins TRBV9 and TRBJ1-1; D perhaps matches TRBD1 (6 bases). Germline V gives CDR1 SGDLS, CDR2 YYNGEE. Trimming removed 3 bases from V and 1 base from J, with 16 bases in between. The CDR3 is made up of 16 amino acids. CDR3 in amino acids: CASSATPGHENTEAFF. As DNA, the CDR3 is TGTGCCAGCAGCGCAACCCCGGGACATGAGAACACTGAAGCTTTCTTT.

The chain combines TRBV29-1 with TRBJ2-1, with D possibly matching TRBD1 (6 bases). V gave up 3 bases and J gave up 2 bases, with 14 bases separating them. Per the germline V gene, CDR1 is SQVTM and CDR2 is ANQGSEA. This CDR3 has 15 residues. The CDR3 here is CSVEATGTTYNEQFF. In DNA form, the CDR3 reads TGCAGCGTTGAGGCTACAGGGACAACCTACAATGAGCAGTTCTTC.

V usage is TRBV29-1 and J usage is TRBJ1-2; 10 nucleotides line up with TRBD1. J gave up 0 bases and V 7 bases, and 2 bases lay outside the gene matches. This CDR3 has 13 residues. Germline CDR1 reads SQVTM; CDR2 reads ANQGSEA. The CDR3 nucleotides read TGCAGCGGTGGACAGGGGGCTAACTATGGCTACACCTTC. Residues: CSGGQGANYGYTF.

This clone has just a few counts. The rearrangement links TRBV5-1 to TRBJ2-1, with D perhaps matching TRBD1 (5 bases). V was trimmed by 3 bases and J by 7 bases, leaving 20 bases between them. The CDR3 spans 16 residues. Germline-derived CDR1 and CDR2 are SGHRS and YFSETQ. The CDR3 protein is CASSSEVQTAGNEQFF. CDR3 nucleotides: TGCGCCAGCAGCTCCGAAGTCCAGACAGCTGGGAATGAGCAGTTCTTC.

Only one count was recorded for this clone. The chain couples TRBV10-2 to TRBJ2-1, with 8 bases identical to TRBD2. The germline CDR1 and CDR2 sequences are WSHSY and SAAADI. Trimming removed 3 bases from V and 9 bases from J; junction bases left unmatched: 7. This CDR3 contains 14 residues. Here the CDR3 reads CASSDRAGAIEQFF. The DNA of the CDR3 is TGCGCCAGCAGTGATCGAGCGGGAGCTATTGAGCAGTTCTTC.

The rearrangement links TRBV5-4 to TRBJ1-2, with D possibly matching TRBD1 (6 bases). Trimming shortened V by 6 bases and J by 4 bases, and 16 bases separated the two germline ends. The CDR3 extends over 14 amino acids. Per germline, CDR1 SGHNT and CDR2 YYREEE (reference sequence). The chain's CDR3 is CASIDVGAIYGYTF. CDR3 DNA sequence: TGTGCCAGCATCGACGTGGGGGCCATCTATGGCTACACCTTC.

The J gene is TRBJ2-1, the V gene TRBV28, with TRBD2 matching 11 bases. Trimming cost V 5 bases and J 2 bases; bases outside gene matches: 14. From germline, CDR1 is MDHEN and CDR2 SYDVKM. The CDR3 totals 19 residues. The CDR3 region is CASSLRPLTSGNPYNEQFF. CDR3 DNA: TGTGCCAGCAGTCTAAGGCCCCTGACTAGCGGGAACCCCTACAATGAGCAGTTCTTC.

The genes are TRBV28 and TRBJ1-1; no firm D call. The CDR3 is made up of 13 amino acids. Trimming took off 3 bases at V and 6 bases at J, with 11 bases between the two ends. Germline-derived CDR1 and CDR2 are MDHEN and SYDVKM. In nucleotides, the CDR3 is TGTGCCAGCAGTTTCCGGAAGCGGGCTGAAGCTTTCTTT. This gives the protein CASSFRKRAEAFF.